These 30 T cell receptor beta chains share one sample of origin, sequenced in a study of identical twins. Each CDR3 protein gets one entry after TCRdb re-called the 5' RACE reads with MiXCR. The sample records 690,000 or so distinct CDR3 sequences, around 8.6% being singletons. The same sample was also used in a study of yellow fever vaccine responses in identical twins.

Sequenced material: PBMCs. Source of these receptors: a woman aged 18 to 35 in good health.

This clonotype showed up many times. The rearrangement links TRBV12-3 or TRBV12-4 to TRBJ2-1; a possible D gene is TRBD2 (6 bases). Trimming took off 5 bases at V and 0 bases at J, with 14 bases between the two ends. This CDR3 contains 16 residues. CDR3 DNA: TGTGCCAGCAGTCTCCCGGGACTCAGCTCCTACAATGAGCAGTTCTTC. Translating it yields CASSLPGLSSYNEQFF.

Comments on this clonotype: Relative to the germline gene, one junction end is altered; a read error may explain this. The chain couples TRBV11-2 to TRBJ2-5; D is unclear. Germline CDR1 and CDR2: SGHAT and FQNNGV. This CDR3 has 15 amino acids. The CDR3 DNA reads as TGTGCCAGCAGCTTAGTGGCCGGACGTCAAGAGACCCCGTACTTC. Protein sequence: CASSLVAGRQETPYF.

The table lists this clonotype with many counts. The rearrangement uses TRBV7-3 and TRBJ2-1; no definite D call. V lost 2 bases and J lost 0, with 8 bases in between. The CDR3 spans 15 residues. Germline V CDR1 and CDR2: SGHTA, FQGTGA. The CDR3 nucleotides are TGTGCCAGCAGCTTATTCCAGAGCTCCTACAATGAGCAGTTCTTC. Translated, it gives CASSLFQSSYNEQFF.

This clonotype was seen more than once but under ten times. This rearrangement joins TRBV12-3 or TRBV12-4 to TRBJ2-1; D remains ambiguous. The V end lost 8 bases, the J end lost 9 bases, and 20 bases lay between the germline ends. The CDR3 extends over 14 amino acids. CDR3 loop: CASLQSRKESEQFF. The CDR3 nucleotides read TGTGCCAGCCTCCAGTCGCGGAAAGAAAGTGAGCAGTTCTTC.

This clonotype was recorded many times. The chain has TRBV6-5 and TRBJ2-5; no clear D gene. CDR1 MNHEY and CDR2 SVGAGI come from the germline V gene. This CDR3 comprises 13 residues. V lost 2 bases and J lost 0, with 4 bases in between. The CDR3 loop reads CASSYLYQETQYF. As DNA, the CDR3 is TGTGCCAGCAGTTACCTGTACCAAGAGACCCAGTACTTC.

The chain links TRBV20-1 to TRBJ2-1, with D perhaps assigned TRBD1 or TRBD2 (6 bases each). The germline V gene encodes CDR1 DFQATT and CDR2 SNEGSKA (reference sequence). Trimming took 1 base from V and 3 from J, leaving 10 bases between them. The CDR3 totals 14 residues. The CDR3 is CSARVGGLYNEQFF. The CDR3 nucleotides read TGCAGTGCTAGAGTAGGGGGGCTCTACAATGAGCAGTTCTTC.

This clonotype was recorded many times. This chain's CDR3 is CASSSKPGQGSYEQYF. CDR3 nucleotides: TGCGCCAGCAGCTCCAAACCGGGACAGGGGTCCTACGAGCAGTACTTC. The chain combines TRBV5-1 with TRBJ2-7; 10 positions match TRBD1. The CDR3 runs 16 residues. Germline CDR1 SGHRS, CDR2 YFSETQ. V gave up 3 bases and J gave up 1 base; unmatched junction bases: 7.

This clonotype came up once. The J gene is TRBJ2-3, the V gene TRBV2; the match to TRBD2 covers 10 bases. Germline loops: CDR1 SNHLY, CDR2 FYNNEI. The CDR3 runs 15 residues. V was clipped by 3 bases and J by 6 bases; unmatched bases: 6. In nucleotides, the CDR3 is TGTGCCAGCAGTGATCCTAGCGGGAGCTCCGATACGCAGTATTTT. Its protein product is CASSDPSGSSDTQYF.

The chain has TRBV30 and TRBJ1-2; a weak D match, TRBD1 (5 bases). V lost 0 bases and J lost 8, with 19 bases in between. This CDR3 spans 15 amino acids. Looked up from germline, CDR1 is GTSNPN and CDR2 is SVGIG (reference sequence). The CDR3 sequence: CAWSVLKRPQEGYTF. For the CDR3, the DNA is TGTGCCTGGAGTGTACTAAAAAGGCCACAGGAGGGCTACACCTTC.

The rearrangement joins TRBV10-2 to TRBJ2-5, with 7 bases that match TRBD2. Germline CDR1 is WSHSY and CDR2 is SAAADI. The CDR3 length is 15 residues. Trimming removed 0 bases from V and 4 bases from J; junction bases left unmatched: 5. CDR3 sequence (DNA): TGCGCCAGCAGTGAGTCTCCGGGAGGCCCAGAGACCCAGTACTTC. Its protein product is CASSESPGGPETQYF.

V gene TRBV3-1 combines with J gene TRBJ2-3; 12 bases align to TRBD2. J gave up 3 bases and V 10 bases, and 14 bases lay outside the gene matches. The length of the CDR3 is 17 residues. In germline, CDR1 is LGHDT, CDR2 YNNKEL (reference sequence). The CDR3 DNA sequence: TGTGCCACCTGCCCTAACTGGACTAGCGGGACGACAGATACGCAGTATTTT. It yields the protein CATCPNWTSGTTDTQYF.

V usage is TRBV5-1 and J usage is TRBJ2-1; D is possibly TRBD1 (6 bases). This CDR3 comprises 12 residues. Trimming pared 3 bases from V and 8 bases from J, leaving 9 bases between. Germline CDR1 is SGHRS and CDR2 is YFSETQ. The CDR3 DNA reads TGCGCCAGCAGCTCCGAGGGGGATGAGCAGTTCTTC. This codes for CASSSEGDEQFF.

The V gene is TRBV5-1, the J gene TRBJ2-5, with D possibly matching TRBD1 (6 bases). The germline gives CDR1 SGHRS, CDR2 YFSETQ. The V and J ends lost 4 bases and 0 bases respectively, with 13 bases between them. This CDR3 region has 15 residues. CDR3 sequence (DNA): TGCGCCAGCAGCAAAACCGGGACAAACCAAGAGACCCAGTACTTC. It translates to CASSKTGTNQETQYF.

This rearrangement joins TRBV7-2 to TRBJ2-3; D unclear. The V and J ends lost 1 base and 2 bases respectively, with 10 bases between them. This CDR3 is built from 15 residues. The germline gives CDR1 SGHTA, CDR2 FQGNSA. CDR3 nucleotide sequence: TGTGCCAGCAGCTTAGATACGACTGACACAGATACGCAGTATTTT. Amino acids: CASSLDTTDTDTQYF. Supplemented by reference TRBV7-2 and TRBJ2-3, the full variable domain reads GAGVSQSPSNKVTEKGKDVELRCDPISGHTALYWYRQSLGQGLEFLIYFQGNSAPDKSGLPSDRFSAERTGGSVSTLTIQRTQQEDSAVYLCASSLDTTDTDTQYFGPGTRLTVL.

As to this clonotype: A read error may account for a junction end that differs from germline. The CDR3 is CACSQVVGQGAGETQYF. The CDR3 DNA is TGTGCCTGCAGCCAAGTAGTGGGACAGGGGGCCGGAGAGACCCAGTACTTC. This chain connects TRBV3-1 to TRBJ2-5; 12 bases line up with TRBD1. The CDR3 is made up of 17 amino acids. In germline, CDR1 is LGHDT, CDR2 YNNKEL (reference sequence).

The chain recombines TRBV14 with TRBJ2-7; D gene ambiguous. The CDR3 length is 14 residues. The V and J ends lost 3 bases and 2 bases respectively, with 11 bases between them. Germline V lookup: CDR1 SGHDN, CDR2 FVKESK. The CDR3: CASSHFRSPYEQYF. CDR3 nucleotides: TGTGCCAGCAGCCACTTTCGTAGTCCCTACGAGCAGTACTTC.

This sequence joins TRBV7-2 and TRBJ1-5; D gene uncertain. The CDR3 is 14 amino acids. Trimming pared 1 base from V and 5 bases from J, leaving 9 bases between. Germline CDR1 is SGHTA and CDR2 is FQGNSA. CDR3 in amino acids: CASSLDSVDQPQHF. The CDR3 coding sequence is TGTGCCAGCAGCTTAGATTCTGTCGATCAGCCCCAGCATTTT.

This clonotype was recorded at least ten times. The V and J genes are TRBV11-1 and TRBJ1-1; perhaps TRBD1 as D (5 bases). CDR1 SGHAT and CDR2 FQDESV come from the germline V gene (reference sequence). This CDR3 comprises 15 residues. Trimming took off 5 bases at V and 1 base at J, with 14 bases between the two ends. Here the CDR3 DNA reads TGTGCCAGCAGCCCGACACAGGTCCCGAACACTGAAGCTTTCTTT. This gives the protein CASSPTQVPNTEAFF. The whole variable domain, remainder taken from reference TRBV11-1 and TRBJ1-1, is EAEVAQSPRYKITEKSQAVAFWCDPISGHATLYWYRQILGQGPELLVQFQDESVVDDSQLPKDRFSAERLKGVDSTLKIQPAELGDSAMYLCASSPTQVPNTEAFFGQGTRLTVV.

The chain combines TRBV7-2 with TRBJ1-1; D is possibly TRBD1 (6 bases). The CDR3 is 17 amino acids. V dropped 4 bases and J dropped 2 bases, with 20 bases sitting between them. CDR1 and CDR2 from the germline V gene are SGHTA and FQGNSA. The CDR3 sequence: CASSSRTATGPNTEAFF. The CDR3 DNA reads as TGTGCCAGCAGCTCTCGAACCGCGACAGGCCCCAACACTGAAGCTTTCTTT. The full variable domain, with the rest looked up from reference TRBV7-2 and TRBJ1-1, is GAGVSQSPSNKVTEKGKDVELRCDPISGHTALYWYRQSLGQGLEFLIYFQGNSAPDKSGLPSDRFSAERTGGSVSTLTIQRTQQEDSAVYLCASSSRTATGPNTEAFFGQGTRLTVV.

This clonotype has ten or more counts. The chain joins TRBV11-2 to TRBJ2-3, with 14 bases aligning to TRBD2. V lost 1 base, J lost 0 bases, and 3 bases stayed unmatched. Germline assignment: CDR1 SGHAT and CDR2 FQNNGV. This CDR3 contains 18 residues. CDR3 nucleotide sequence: TGTGCCAGCAGCTTAGTCGGGACTAGCGGGGGTAGCACAGATACGCAGTATTTT. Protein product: CASSLVGTSGGSTDTQYF.

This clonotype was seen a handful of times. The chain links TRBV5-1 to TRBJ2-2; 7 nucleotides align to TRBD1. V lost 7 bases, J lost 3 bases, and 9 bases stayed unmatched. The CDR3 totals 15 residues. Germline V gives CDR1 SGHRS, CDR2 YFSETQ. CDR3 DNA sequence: TGCGCCAGCGGAACCACAGGGGCGGACACCGGGGAGCTGTTTTTT. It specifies CASGTTGADTGELFF.

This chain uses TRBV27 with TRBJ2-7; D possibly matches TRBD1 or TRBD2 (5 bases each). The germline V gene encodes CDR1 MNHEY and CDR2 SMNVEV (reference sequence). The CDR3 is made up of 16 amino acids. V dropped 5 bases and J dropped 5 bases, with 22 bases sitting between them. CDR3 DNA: TGTGCCAGCAGTCTTTTCCCCGGGACCCCAATCGACGAGCAGTACTTC. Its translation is CASSLFPGTPIDEQYF.

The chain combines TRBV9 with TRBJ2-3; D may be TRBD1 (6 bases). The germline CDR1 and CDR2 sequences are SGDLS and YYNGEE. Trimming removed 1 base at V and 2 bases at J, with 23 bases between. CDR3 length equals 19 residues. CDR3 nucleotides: TGTGCCAGCAGCGTATCTGCGTTCCGTGTGGGACAAGACACAGATACGCAGTATTTT. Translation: CASSVSAFRVGQDTDTQYF.

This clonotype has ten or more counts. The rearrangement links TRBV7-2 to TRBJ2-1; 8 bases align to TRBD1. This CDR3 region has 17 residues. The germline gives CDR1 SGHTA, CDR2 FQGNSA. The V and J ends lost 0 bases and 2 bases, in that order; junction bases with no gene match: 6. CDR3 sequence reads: CASSLAPDRVAYNEQFF. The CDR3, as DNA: TGTGCCAGCAGCTTAGCCCCGGACAGGGTGGCCTACAATGAGCAGTTCTTC.

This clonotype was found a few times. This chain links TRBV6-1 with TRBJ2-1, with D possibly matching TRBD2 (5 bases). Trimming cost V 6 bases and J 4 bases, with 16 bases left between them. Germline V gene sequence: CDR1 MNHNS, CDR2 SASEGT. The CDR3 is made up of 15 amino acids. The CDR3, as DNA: TGTGCCAGCAGCCCCCGGACTGGGAAATACAATGAGCAGTTCTTC. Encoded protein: CASSPRTGKYNEQFF.

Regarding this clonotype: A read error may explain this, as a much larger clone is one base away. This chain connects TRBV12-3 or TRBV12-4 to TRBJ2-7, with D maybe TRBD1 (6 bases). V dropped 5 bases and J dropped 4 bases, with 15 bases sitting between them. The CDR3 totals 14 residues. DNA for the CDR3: TGTGCCAGCAGTAAACAGGGTGACATGTACGAGCAGTACTTC. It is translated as CASSKQGDMYEQYF.

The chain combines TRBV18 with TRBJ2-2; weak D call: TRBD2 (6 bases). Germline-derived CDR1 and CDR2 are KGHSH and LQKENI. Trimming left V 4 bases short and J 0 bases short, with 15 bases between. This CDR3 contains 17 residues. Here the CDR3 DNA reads TGTGCCAGCTCACTCCAAAGATGGGGGGCGAACACCGGGGAGCTGTTTTTT. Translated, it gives CASSLQRWGANTGELFF.

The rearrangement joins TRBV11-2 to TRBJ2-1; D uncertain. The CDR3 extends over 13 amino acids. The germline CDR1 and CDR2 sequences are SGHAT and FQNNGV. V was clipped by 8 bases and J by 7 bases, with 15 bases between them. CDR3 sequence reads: CASRPNLGNEQFF. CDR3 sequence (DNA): TGTGCCAGCCGGCCCAACTTAGGGAATGAGCAGTTCTTC.

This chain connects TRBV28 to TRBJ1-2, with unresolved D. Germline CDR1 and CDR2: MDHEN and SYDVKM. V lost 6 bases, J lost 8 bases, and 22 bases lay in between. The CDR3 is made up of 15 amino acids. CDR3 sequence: CASSLFSRALGGYTF. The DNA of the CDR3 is TGTGCCAGCAGCCTCTTCTCCCGGGCCCTCGGGGGCTACACCTTC.

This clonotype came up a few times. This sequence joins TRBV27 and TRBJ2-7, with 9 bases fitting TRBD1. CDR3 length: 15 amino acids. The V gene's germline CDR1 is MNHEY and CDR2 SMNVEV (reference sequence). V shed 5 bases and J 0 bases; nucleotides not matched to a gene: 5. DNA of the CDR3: TGTGCCAGCAGTGAGGGACAGGGCCTCTCCTACGAGCAGTACTTC. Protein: CASSEGQGLSYEQYF.